This TCR beta chain comes out of a study of lung T cells in sarcoidosis with Löfgren's syndrome. At the level of the study: Löfgren's syndrome patients were the main repertoire analysis focus.

Broader study findings: The most expanded V genes in Löfgren's patients were reportedly TRAV12-1 and TRBV2. Shared TRAV12-1 and TRBV2 CDR3 motifs across Löfgren's syndrome patients reportedly suggested public CD4+ TCRs.

MiXCR, run by TCRdb on the reads, gives a single entry per CDR3 protein. The sample consists of tens of thousands of distinct CDR3 sequences, 21% of them appearing once. The CDR3 has 14 residues. CDR1 is LNHDA, CDR2 SQIVND, per germline (reference sequence). Concerning this clonotype itself: Antigen unknown. The germline gene is not matched at one end of the junction; a read error may be the cause.

The material sequenced was CD4+ T cells from PBMCs. V gene TRBV19 combines with J gene TRBJ2-7; 7 bases line up with TRBD1. The TCR comes from a human donor with sarcoidosis (Löfgren's syndrome or another form), or a control subject (not recorded which). The CDR3 region is CVSSPDRRTYEQYF. CDR3 DNA: TGTGTCAGTAGTCCGGACAGGAGGACCTACGAGCAGTACTTC.